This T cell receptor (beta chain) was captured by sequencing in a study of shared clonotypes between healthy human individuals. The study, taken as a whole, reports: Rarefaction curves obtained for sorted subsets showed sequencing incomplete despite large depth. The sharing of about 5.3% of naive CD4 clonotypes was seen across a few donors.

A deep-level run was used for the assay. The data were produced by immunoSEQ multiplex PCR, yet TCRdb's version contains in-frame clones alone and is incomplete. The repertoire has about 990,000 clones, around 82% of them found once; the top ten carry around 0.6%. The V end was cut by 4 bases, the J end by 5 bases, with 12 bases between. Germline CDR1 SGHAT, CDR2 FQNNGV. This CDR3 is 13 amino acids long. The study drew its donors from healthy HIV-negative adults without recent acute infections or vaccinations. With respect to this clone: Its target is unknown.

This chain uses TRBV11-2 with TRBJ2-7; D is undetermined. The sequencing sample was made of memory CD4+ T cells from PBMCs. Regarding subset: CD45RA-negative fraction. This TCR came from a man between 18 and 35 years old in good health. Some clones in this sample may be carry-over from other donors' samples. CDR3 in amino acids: CASSWMVGHEQYF. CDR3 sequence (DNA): TGTGCCAGCAGCTGGATGGTAGGTCACGAGCAGTACTTC.